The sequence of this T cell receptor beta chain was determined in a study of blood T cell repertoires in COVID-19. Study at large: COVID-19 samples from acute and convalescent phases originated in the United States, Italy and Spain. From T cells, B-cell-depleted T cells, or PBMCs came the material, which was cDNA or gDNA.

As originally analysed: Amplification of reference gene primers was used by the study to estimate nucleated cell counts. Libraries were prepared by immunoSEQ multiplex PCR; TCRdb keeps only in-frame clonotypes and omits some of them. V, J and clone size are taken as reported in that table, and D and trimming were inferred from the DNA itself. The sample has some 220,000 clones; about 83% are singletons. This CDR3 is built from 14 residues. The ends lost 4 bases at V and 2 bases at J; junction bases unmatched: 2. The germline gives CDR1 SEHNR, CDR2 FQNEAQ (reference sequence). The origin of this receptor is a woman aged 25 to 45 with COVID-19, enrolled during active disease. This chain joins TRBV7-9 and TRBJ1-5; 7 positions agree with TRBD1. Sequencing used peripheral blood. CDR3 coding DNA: TGTGCCAGCAGCTCCGGGACAGGCAATCAGCCCCAGCATTTT. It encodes CASSSGTGNQPQHF.